This T cell receptor (beta chain) was retrieved from a study of shared clonotypes between healthy human individuals. In the study overall: For every donor, three CD4 naive, three CD4 memory, two CD8 naive and one CD8 memory plates were used.

Libraries were prepared by immunoSEQ multiplex PCR; TCRdb keeps only in-frame clonotypes and omits some of them. The table lists some 700,000 clones, 90% of them singletons. Germline loops: CDR1 LNHDA, CDR2 SQIVND (reference sequence). Trimming left V 0 bases short and J 0 bases short, with 2 bases between. The CDR3 extends over 14 amino acids. The sequence derives from a man aged 18 to 30 in good health. Some clones in this sample may be carry-over from other donors' samples. Sequenced: memory CD8+ T cells from PBMCs. Subset indicated: CD45RO+ cells pooled with CCR7-negative TemRA cells. This chain joins TRBV19 and TRBJ1-4; D call uncertain. The CDR3 spells CASSIETTNEKLFF. The CDR3 DNA sequence: TGTGCCAGTAGTATAGAAACAACTAATGAAAAACTGTTTTTT.